These 31 T cell receptor beta chains came from one sample sequenced in a study of glioma-infiltrating T cells (dated by TCRdb to 2015 to 2016). TCRdb shows the sequencer as Illumina MiSeq. TCR alpha and beta CDR3 regions were amplified with the iRepertoire nested amplicon-rescue multiplex PCR (arm-PCR) platform from RNA. Through fastp at Q25 and MiXCR, TCRdb rebuilt clones from the public reads, retaining in-frame beta chains. A single entry per CDR3 protein holds the most common genes and DNA from its merged rows. This sample holds more than 350,000 distinct CDR3 sequences; 41% were observed only once. Clones ranked in the top ten supply around 12% of the sample. What was sequenced was glioma tissue, nonneoplastic brain tissue, or PBMCs (not recorded which). The receptors stem from a human donor with low-grade glioma or glioblastoma, undergoing nonglioma brain surgery, or in good health (not recorded which).

With respect to this clonotype: Being one base from a much bigger clone, this may be a read error. The chain joins TRBV20-1 to TRBJ2-7; 12 positions agree with TRBD2. V shed 2 bases, J shed 7 bases, and the junction held 9 bases outside the gene matches. The CDR3 consists of 15 residues. Germline assignment: CDR1 DFQATT and CDR2 SNEGSKA (reference sequence). In nucleotides, the CDR3 is TGCAGTGCTAGAAAGGGGCCTAGCGGGAGGGGGGAGCAGTACTTC. This codes for CSARKGPSGRGEQYF.

Of note for this clonotype: Since a much larger clone is just one base distant, this may be a read error. V usage is TRBV6-6 and J usage is TRBJ2-5, with TRBD2 matching over 11 bases. The CDR3 contains 16 residues. Germline V lookup: CDR1 MNHNY, CDR2 SVGAGI (reference sequence). CDR3 residues: CASSKLGTSGDETKYF. The CDR3 DNA follows: TGTGCCAGCTCGAAACTTGGGACTAGCGGCGATGAGACCAAGTACTTC.

This clonotype was recorded many times. The chain has TRBV27 and TRBJ2-1, with D tentatively TRBD1 (6 bases). This CDR3 spans 17 amino acids. Deletions cut 4 bases from V and 3 bases from J, with 19 bases between. Germline V gives CDR1 MNHEY, CDR2 SMNVEV (reference sequence). The CDR3 bases are TGTGCCAGCAGTTCTCGCCCCCAGGGGTGGAACTACAATGAGCAGTTCTTC. It yields the protein CASSSRPQGWNYNEQFF.

The gene calls are TRBV7-2 and TRBJ1-1; no definite D call. Between the trimmed V and J ends, which lost 3 bases and 0 bases, there was a span of 11 bases. Germline CDR1 SGHTA, CDR2 FQGNSA. The CDR3 is 15 amino acids. The CDR3 DNA reads TGTGCCAGCAGCTTTAAAAAACCTATGAACACTGAAGCTTTCTTT. Translating it yields CASSFKKPMNTEAFF.

The V and J genes are TRBV6-5 and TRBJ1-2; D call uncertain. Per germline, CDR1 MNHEY and CDR2 SVGAGI. The CDR3 runs 12 residues. Trimming took off 8 bases at V and 4 bases at J, with 11 bases between the two ends. The DNA for the CDR3 is TGTGCCAGCGAAGGCCCCCCCTATGGCTACACCTTC. This translates into CASEGPPYGYTF.

The genes are TRBV6-2 or TRBV6-3 and TRBJ2-5; TRBD2 matches 8 bases. The V gene end was trimmed by 6 bases and the J gene end by 5 bases; junction bases not matched to a gene: 8. The CDR3 is 14 residues long. Germline V CDR1 and CDR2: MNHEY, SVGEGT. CDR3 protein: CASRTIAGRETQYF. CDR3 DNA: TGTGCCAGCAGGACTATAGCGGGAAGGGAGACCCAGTACTTC.

This clonotype has more than one count but fewer than ten. The rearrangement links TRBV20-1 to TRBJ2-1; D perhaps matches TRBD1 (6 bases). This CDR3 comprises 15 residues. Germline V CDR1 and CDR2: DFQATT, SNEGSKA (reference sequence). The V and J ends lost 2 bases and 9 bases respectively, with 20 bases between them. The CDR3 is CSARFSSPLQGEQFF. CDR3 bases: TGCAGTGCTAGATTCTCCTCTCCTCTACAGGGTGAGCAGTTCTTC.

This clonotype was recorded once. A much larger clone lies one base from this, so it may be a read error. The chain combines TRBV6-1 with TRBJ2-1; 7 bases agree with TRBD2. This CDR3 has 15 residues. Trimming cost V 8 bases and J 0 bases; bases outside gene matches: 7. From germline, CDR1 is MNHNS and CDR2 SASEGT. CDR3 bases: TGTGCCAGCGCTTCGCGCGGGGGCTCCTACAATGAGCAGTTCTTC. Its protein is CASASRGGSYNEQFF.

The chain has TRBV6-5 and TRBJ2-2, with D perhaps TRBD1 or TRBD2 (6 bases each). Between the trimmed V and J ends, which lost 6 bases and 5 bases, there was a span of 16 bases. The CDR3 consists of 15 residues. In germline, CDR1 is MNHEY, CDR2 SVGAGI. CDR3 sequence (DNA): TGTGCCAGCAGGGAGGGACACCTCCTGACCGGGGAGCTGTTTTTT. This sequence encodes CASREGHLLTGELFF.

This clonotype has only a few counts. The J gene is TRBJ1-1, the V gene TRBV7-3; D call uncertain. In germline, CDR1 is SGHTA, CDR2 FQGTGA. Trimming stripped 6 bases from V and 5 bases from J, with 13 bases between. The CDR3 spans 13 residues. CDR3 in DNA: TGTGCCAGCAGTTTGGAACGGTGGACTGAAGCTTTCTTT. Protein: CASSLERWTEAFF.

This clonotype came up a few times. V usage is TRBV20-1 and J usage is TRBJ1-5; D call uncertain. V was trimmed by 4 bases and J by 1 base, leaving 17 bases between them. The CDR3 length is 16 residues. The V gene's germline CDR1 is DFQATT and CDR2 SNEGSKA (reference sequence). The CDR3 loop is CSATDRTELSNQPQHF. DNA of the CDR3: TGCAGTGCTACAGACCGAACAGAGTTGAGCAATCAGCCCCAGCATTTT.

This clonotype appeared a single time. The J gene is TRBJ2-7, the V gene TRBV11-2; TRBD1 agrees at 8 bases. The germline gives CDR1 SGHAT, CDR2 FQNNGV. Germline trimming cut 7 bases from V and 2 bases from J; bases unmatched to any gene: 13. The CDR3 is 16 amino acids. DNA of the CDR3: TGTGCCAGCATCAATATTCGGACAGGGAGAACCTACGAGCAGTACTTC. Residues: CASINIRTGRTYEQYF.

Worth noting for this clonotype: A read error may be the cause here, since a much bigger clone is one base away. The J gene is TRBJ2-5, the V gene TRBV28; TRBD2 matches at 11 bases. CDR1 and CDR2 from the germline V gene are MDHEN and SYDVKM. V was pared by 8 bases and J by 4 bases, with 6 bases of the junction left unmatched. The CDR3 runs 14 residues. Written as DNA, the CDR3 is TGTGCCAGCGGTACTAGCGGGAGTAGAGAGACCCAGTACTTC. Translated, it gives CASGTSGSRETQYF.

CDR3 sequence (DNA): TGTGCCAGCAGCTTGGCCAGGCTAGCGGGAGAGGGTGAGCAGTTCTTC. This codes for CASSLARLAGEGEQFF. The chain links TRBV5-6 to TRBJ2-1, with 10 bases fitting TRBD2. Losses at the gene ends were 0 bases for V and 9 bases for J; bases not matched to a gene: 9. CDR1 and CDR2 (germline): SGHDT, YYEEEE. This CDR3 has 16 amino acids.

This clonotype has a count of ten or more. The CDR3 DNA reads TGTGCCAGCAGCTGGTTCGGGGGGCAGGGCACTGAAGCTTTCTTT. As protein: CASSWFGGQGTEAFF. The chain carries TRBV7-2 and TRBJ1-1; the D gene is possibly TRBD1 (6 bases). Trimming cost V 4 bases and J 4 bases, with 16 bases left between them. The CDR3 loop spans 15 amino acids. CDR1 SGHTA and CDR2 FQGNSA come from the germline V gene.

This clonotype occurred a few times. The chain combines TRBV20-1 with TRBJ2-1, with TRBD2 as a possible D gene (5 bases). CDR3 length equals 11 residues. V dropped 5 bases and J dropped 7 bases, with 9 bases sitting between them. Germline V gene lookup returns CDR1 DFQATT and CDR2 SNEGSKA (reference sequence). In nucleotides, the CDR3 is TGCAGTGCTGGAGGACGGAATGAGCAGTTCTTC. Its translation is CSAGGRNEQFF.

Notes on this clonotype: The CDR3 does not end in the conserved phenylalanine or tryptophan, so this is likely a read error. The chain employs TRBV10-3 and TRBJ2-1, with no clear D. Germline V gives CDR1 ENHRY, CDR2 SYGVKD. This CDR3 has 12 amino acids. V was cut by 8 bases and J by 4 bases, with 9 bases left in between. Here the CDR3 reads CAIGYVYNEQFL. CDR3 coding DNA: TGTGCCATCGGGTATGTTTACAATGAGCAGTTCCTC.

This clonotype was observed a few times. V gene TRBV5-1 combines with J gene TRBJ2-5; unclear D gene. CDR1 and CDR2 (germline): SGHRS, YFSETQ. V was clipped by 7 bases and J by 1 base, with 5 bases between them. The CDR3 loop spans 11 amino acids. The CDR3 here is CASRFQETQYF. The DNA for the CDR3 is TGCGCCAGCCGGTTCCAAGAGACCCAGTACTTC.

This clonotype came up a few times. The rearrangement links TRBV2 to TRBJ2-5, with 10 positions matching TRBD2. Germline V CDR1 and CDR2: SNHLY, FYNNEI. This CDR3 region has 15 residues. The trim removed 6 bases at V and 4 bases at J, leaving 8 bases unmatched. The CDR3 nucleotides read TGTGCCAGCAGCGCCCGACTAGCGGGTGGAGAGACCCAGTACTTC. It codes for CASSARLAGGETQYF.

This clonotype has just a few counts. The chain combines TRBV28 with TRBJ2-5; 10 bases align to TRBD1. The V segment lost 6 bases and the J segment 2 bases; nucleotides outside the gene matches: 6. The germline gives CDR1 MDHEN, CDR2 SYDVKM. This CDR3 has 15 residues. CDR3 in amino acids: CASRRQGAIQETQYF. The CDR3 DNA reads TGTGCCAGCAGACGACAGGGGGCGATTCAAGAGACCCAGTACTTC. Variable domain in full (rest from reference TRBV28 and TRBJ2-5): DVKVTQSSRYLVKRTGEKVFLECVQDMDHENMFWYRQDPGLGLRLIYFSYDVKMKEKGDIPEGYSVSREKKERFSLILESASTNQTSMYLCASRRQGAIQETQYFGPGTRLLVL.

About this clonotype itself: This may arise from a read error, as a much more abundant clone is one base away. V is TRBV27 and J is TRBJ2-1; D ambiguous. Germline CDR1 MNHEY, CDR2 SMNVEV (reference sequence). This CDR3 comprises 14 residues. This CDR3 reads CDSSLYVEAGEQFF. As DNA, the CDR3 is TGTGACAGCAGTCTTTACGTAGAGGCAGGTGAGCAGTTCTTC.

As regards this clonotype: Just one base apart from a much larger clone, this may be a read error. V is TRBV28 and J is TRBJ2-1; 8 positions agree with TRBD1. The germline V gene has CDR1 MDHEN and CDR2 SYDVKM. With V trimmed by 7 bases and J by 5 bases, 10 bases remained unmatched. This CDR3 comprises 15 residues. This chain's CDR3 is CASIMGTGTDNEQFF. The CDR3 coding sequence is TGTGCCAGCATAATGGGGACAGGAACCGACAATGAGCAGTTCTTC.

In regard to this clonotype: One end of the junction varies from germline; a read error may be responsible. V usage is TRBV7-2 and J usage is TRBJ2-7; TRBD1 is a possible D gene (6 bases). The CDR3 is 14 residues long. Germline CDR1 SGHTA, CDR2 FQGNSA. The CDR3 DNA reads as TGTGCCCGCAGCGATGGACAGCTACGCCACGAGCAGTACTTT. It specifies CARSDGQLRHEQYF.

This clonotype appeared many times. The chain recombines TRBV12-3 or TRBV12-4 with TRBJ1-1; unclear D gene. CDR3 size: 14 residues. V lost 2 bases to trimming and J lost 0 bases, with 7 bases between them. The CDR3, as DNA: TGTGCCAGCAGTTTACGGGGATTGAACACTGAAGCTTTCTTT. Residues: CASSLRGLNTEAFF.

The rearrangement joins TRBV6-1 to TRBJ2-5, with TRBD2 matching over 7 bases. In germline, CDR1 is MNHNS, CDR2 SASEGT. CDR3 length: 15 residues. V shed 5 bases, J shed 0 bases, and the junction held 6 bases outside the gene matches. The CDR3 loop is CASSYGGFNQETQYF. The CDR3 DNA sequence: TGTGCCAGCAGTTACGGGGGGTTCAACCAAGAGACCCAGTACTTC.

There are a few counts of this clonotype. This clone may be a read error of a much larger clone one base away. Given the absence of the conserved phenylalanine or tryptophan at the CDR3 end, a read error is likely. In DNA, the CDR3 is TGTGCCAGCAGCCTCAACAGGGGGGACGAGCAGTACCTC. As protein: CASSLNRGDEQYL. The chain combines TRBV6-1 with TRBJ2-7, with 8 bases identical to TRBD1. V was pared by 6 bases and J by 5 bases, with 6 bases of the junction left unmatched. Germline CDR1 is MNHNS and CDR2 is SASEGT. CDR3 length: 13 residues.

The V gene is TRBV6-6, the J gene TRBJ2-7; TRBD2 agrees at 16 bases. V gave up 5 bases and J gave up 3 bases; unmatched junction bases: 4. The CDR3 has 16 amino acids. From germline, CDR1 is MNHNY and CDR2 SVGAGI (reference sequence). CDR3 DNA sequence: TGTGCCAGCAGTCCGGGACTAGCGGGAGGGCTCTACGAGCAGTACTTC. It translates to CASSPGLAGGLYEQYF.

This clonotype was counted only a few times. The CDR3 DNA reads as TGCAGTGCTAGAGAACTAGCGAACTACAATGAGCAGTTCTTC. Translated, it gives CSARELANYNEQFF. The chain employs TRBV20-1 and TRBJ2-1, with 7 bases fitting TRBD2. This CDR3 comprises 14 residues. Unmatched junction bases numbered 2, after V lost 0 bases and J lost 3 bases. Per the germline V gene, CDR1 is DFQATT and CDR2 is SNEGSKA (reference sequence).

This clonotype was recorded many times. The chain combines TRBV6-1 with TRBJ1-2; 7 nucleotides line up with TRBD1. The germline CDR1 and CDR2 sequences are MNHNS and SASEGT. Trimming removed 5 bases from V and 4 bases from J; junction bases left unmatched: 10. The CDR3 runs to 15 residues. DNA of the CDR3: TGTGCCAGCAGTCCAAGACAGGGTCTCCCCTATGGCTACACCTTC. Its translation is CASSPRQGLPYGYTF.

This clonotype was seen once. The V and J genes are TRBV19 and TRBJ2-7; D remains ambiguous. V was clipped by 0 bases and J by 2 bases, with 14 bases between them. CDR1 is LNHDA and CDR2 is SQIVND in the germline V gene (reference sequence). The CDR3 is 16 amino acids. CDR3 region: CASSIDFRTDTYEQYF. CDR3 coding DNA: TGTGCCAGTAGTATAGATTTTCGGACGGATACCTACGAGCAGTACTTC. Combining the CDR3 with reference TRBV19 and TRBJ2-7 gives the whole variable domain DGGITQSPKYLFRKEGQNVTLSCEQNLNHDAMYWYRQDPGQGLRLIYYSQIVNDFQKGDIAEGYSVSREKKESFPLTVTSAQKNPTAFYLCASSIDFRTDTYEQYFGPGTRLTVT.

This clonotype has ten or more counts. The rearrangement uses TRBV28 and TRBJ2-1, with 9 bases lining up with TRBD1. This CDR3 spans 15 amino acids. The trim removed 1 base at V and 7 bases at J, leaving 5 bases unmatched. Germline V CDR1 and CDR2: MDHEN, SYDVKM. The CDR3 is CASSLLQGASNEQFF. In DNA, the CDR3 is TGTGCCAGCAGTTTATTACAGGGGGCGTCAAATGAGCAGTTCTTC. The whole variable domain, remainder taken from reference TRBV28 and TRBJ2-1, is DVKVTQSSRYLVKRTGEKVFLECVQDMDHENMFWYRQDPGLGLRLIYFSYDVKMKEKGDIPEGYSVSREKKERFSLILESASTNQTSMYLCASSLLQGASNEQFFGPGTRLTVL.